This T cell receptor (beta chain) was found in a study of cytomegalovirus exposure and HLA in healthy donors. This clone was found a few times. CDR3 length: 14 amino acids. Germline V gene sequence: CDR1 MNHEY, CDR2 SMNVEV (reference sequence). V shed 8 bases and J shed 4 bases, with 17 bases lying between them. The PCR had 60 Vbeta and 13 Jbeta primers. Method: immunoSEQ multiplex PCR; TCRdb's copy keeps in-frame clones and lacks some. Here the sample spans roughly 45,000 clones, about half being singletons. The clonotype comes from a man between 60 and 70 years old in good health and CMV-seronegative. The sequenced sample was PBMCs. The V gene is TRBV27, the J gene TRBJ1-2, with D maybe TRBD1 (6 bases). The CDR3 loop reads CASLQQGSGYGYTF. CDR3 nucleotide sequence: TGTGCCAGCCTCCAACAGGGTTCGGGCTATGGCTACACCTTC.